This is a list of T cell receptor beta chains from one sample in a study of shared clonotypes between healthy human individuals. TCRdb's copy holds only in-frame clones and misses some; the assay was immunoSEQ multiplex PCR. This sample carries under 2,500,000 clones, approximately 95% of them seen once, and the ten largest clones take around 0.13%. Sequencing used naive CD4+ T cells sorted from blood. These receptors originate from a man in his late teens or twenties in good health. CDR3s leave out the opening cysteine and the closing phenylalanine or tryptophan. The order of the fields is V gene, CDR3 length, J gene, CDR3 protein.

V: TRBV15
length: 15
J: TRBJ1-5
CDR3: ATSNLNRGTSNQPQH

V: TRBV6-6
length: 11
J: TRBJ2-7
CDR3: ASSRQGLDEQY

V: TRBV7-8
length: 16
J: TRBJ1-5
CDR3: ASSLFRTGGAGNQPQH

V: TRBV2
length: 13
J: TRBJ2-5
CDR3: ASRTTDFPGETQY

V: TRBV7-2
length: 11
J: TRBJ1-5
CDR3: ASSLELPQPQH

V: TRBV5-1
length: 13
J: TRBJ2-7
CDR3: ASSLARTAPYEQY

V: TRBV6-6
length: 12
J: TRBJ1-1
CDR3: ASRERTMNTEAF

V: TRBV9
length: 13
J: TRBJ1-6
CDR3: ASSAQTTIGSPLH

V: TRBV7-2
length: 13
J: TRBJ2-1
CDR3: ASSPRQTTYNEQF

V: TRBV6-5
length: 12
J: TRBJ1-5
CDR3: ASGKGYSNQPQH

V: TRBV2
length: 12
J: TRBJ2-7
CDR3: ASRVAGRSYEQY

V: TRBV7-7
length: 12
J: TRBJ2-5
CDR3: ASSLRTGQETQY

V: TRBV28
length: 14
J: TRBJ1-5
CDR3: ASSLIPGTGEGPQH

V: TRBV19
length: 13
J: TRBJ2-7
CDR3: ASSIGASGAYEQY

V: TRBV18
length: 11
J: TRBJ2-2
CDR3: ASSRDSTGELF

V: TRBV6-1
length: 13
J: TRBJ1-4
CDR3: ASSEGTGGGEKLF

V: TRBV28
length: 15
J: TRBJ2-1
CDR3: ASSTGGGALGYNEQF

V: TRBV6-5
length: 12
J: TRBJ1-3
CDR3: ASSYSAGGNTIY

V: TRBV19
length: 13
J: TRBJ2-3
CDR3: ASSGDGPSTDTQY

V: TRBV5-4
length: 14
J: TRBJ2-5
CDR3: ASSLGLAGAQETQY

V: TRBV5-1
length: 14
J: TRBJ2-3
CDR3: ASSLYRTGEGDTQY

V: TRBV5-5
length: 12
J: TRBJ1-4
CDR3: ASSPFGTMGKLF

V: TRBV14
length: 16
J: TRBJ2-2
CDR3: ASSQGLEGGRFPGELF

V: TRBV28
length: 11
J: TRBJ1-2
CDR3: ASSFRQATGYT

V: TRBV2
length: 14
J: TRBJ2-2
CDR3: ASNKQGFLNTGELF

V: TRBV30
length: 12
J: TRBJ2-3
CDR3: AWSSNTRTDTQY

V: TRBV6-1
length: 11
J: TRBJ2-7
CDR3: ASSGQGANEQY

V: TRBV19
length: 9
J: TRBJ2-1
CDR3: ASQRSNEQF

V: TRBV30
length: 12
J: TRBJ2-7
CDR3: ALRFPPWGYEQY

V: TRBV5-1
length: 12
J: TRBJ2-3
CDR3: ASSLGSQGDTQY

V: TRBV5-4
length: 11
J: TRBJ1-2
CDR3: ASSSDRFYGYT

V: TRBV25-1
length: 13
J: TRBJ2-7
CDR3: ASSDSMDRGYEQY

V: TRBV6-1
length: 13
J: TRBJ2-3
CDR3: ASTEGAHSTDTQY

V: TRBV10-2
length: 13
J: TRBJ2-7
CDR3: ASSERSGRVDEQY

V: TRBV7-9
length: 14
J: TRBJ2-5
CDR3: ASSLAEGVPQETQY

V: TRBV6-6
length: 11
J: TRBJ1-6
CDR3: ASSYPDGSPLH

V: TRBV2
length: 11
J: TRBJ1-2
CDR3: ASVFGANYGYT

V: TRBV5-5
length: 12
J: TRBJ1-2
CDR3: ASSYTRDSYGYT

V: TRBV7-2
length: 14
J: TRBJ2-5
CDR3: ASSRRLAGGGETQY

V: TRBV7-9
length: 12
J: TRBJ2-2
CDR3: ASSLALTAGELF

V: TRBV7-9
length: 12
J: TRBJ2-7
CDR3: ASSGRGRGNEQY

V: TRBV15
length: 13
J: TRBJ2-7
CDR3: ATSRPDRDAGEQY

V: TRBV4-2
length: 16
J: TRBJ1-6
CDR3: ASSQSTQGERLNSPLH

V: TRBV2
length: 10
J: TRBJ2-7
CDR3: ASSQKRREQY

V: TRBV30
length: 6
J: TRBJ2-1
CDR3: ALNEQF

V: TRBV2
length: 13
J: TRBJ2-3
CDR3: ASGPWGAWGDTQY

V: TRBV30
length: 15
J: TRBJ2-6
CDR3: AWSRLVALGGANVLT

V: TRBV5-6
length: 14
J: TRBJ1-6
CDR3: ASSLGAGQNNSPLH

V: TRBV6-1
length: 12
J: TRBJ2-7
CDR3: ASSDRMPPYEQY

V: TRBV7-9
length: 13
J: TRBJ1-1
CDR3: ASSLAGTVNTEAF

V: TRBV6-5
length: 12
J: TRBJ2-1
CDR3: ASSRGTDYNEQF

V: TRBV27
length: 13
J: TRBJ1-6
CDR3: ASSARQGPNSPLH

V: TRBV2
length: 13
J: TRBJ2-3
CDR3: ASSRLREGGDTQY

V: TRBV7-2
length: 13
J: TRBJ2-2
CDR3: ASSLRALNTGELF

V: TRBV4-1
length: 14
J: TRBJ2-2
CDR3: ASRRTGTGNTGELF

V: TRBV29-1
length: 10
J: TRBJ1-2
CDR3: SVGQVLYGYT

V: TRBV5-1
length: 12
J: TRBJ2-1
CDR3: ASSLGRSYNEQF